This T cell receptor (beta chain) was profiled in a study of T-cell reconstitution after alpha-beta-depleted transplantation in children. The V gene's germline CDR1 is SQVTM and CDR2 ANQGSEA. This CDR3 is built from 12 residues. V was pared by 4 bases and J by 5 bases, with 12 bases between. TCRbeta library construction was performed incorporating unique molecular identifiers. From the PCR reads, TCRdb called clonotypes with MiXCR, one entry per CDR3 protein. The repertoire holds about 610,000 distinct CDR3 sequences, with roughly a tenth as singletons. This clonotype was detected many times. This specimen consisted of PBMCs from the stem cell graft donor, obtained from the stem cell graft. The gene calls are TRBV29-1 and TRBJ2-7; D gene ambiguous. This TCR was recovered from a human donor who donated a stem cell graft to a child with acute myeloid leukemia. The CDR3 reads CSVVRPPNEQYF. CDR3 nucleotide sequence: TGCAGCGTTGTGCGTCCCCCGAACGAGCAGTACTTC.